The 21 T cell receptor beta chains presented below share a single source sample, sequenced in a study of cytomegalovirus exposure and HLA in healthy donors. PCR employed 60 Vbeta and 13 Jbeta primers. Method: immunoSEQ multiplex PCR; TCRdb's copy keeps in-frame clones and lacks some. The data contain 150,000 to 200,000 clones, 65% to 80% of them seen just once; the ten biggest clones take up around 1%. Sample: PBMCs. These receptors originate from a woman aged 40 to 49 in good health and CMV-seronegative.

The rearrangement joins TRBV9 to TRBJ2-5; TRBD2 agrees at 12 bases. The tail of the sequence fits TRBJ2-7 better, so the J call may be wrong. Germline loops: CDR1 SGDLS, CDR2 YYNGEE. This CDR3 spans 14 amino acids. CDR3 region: CASSVTSGGYEQYF. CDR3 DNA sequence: TGTGCCAGCAGCGTGACTAGCGGGGGCTACGAGCAGTACTTC.

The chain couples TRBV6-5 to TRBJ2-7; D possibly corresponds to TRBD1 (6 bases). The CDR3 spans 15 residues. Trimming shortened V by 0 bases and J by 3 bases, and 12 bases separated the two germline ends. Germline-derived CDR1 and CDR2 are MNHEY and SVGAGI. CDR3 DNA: TGTGCCAGCAGTTACTCGGCCAGGGGCCACTACGAGCAGTACTTC. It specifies CASSYSARGHYEQYF.

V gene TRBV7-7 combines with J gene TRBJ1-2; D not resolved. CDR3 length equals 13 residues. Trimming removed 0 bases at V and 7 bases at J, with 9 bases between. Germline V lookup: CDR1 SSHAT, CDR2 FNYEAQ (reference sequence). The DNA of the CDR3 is TGTGCCAGCAGCTTAGCCAGGATTGTTGGCTACACCTTC. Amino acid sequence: CASSLARIVGYTF.

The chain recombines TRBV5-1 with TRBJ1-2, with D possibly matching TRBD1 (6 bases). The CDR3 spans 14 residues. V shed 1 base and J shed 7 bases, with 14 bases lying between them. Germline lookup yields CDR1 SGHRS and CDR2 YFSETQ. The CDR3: CASSLQPGQGGYTF. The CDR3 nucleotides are TGCGCCAGCAGCTTGCAACCGGGACAAGGTGGCTACACCTTC. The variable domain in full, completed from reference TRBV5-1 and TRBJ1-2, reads KAGVTQTPRYLIKTRGQQVTLSCSPISGHRSVSWYQQTPGQGLQFLFEYFSETQRNKGNFPGRFSGRQFSNSRSEMNVSTLELGDSALYLCASSLQPGQGGYTFGSGTRLTVV.

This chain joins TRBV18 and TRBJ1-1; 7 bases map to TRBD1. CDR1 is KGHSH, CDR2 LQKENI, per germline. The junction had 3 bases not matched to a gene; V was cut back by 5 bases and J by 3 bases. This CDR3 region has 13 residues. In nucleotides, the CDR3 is TGTGCCAGCTCAGCTCAGGGGGACACTGAAGCTTTCTTT. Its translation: CASSAQGDTEAFF.

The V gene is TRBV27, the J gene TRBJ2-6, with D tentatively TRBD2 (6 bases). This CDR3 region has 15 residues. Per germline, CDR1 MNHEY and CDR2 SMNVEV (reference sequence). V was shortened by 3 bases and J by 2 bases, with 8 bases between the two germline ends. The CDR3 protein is CASSFSGAGANVLTF. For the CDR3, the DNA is TGTGCCAGCAGTTTCTCGGGGGCTGGGGCCAACGTCCTGACTTTC. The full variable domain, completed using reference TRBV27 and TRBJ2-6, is EAQVTQNPRYLITVTGKKLTVTCSQNMNHEYMSWYRQDPGLGLRQIYYSMNVEVTDKGDVPEGYKVSRKEKRNFPLILESPSPNQTSLYFCASSFSGAGANVLTFGAGSRLTVL.

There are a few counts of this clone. The CDR3 DNA follows: TGTGCCAGCAGTTCGACGGGGGGCAATCAGCCCCAGCATTTT. Its translation is CASSSTGGNQPQHF. The rearrangement links TRBV28 to TRBJ1-5; a weak D match, TRBD1 (5 bases). Between the trimmed V and J ends, which lost 4 bases and 2 bases, there was a span of 9 bases. CDR3 size: 14 residues. The germline CDR1 and CDR2 sequences are MDHEN and SYDVKM.

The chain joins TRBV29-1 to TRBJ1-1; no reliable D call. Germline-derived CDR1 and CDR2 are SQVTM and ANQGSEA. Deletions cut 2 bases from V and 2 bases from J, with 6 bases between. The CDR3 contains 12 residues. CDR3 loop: CSVELLNTEAFF. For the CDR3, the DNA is TGCAGCGTTGAACTATTAAACACTGAAGCTTTCTTT.

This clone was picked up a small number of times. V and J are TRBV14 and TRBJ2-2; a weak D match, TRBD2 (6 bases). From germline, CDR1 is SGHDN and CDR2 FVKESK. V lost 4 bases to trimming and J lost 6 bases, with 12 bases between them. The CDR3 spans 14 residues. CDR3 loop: CASSPTSRSGELFF. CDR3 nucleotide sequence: TGTGCCAGCAGCCCGACTAGTAGGTCCGGGGAGCTGTTTTTT.

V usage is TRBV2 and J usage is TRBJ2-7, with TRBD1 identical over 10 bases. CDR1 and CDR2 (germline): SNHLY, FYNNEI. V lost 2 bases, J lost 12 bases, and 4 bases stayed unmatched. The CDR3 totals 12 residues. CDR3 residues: CASSEMTGGLYV. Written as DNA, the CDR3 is TGTGCCAGCAGTGAAATGACAGGGGGCTTGTACGTC.

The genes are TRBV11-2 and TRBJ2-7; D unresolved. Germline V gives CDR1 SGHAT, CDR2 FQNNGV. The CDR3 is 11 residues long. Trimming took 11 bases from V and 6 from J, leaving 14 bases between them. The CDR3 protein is CAGQVSGEQYV. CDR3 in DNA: TGTGCCGGGCAGGTTTCTGGCGAGCAGTACGTC.

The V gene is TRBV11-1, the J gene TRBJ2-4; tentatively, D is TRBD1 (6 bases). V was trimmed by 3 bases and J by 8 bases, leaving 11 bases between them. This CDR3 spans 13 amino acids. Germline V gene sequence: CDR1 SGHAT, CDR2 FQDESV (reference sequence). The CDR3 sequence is CASSFTGSDIQYF. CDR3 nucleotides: TGTGCCAGCAGCTTTACAGGGTCCGACATTCAGTACTTC.

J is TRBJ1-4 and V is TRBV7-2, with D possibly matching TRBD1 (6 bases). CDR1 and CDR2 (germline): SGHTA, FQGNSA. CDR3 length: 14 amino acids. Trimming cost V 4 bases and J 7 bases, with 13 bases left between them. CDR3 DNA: TGTGCCAGCAGCTCCACAGGGTGGACTGAAAAACTGTTTTTT. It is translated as CASSSTGWTEKLFF.

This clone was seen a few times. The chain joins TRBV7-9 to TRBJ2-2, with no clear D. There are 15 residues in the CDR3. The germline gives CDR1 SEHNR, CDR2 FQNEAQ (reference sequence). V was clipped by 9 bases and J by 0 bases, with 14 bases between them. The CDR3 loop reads CASKKAQTNTGELFF. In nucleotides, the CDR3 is TGTGCCAGTAAGAAGGCACAGACGAACACCGGGGAGCTGTTTTTT.

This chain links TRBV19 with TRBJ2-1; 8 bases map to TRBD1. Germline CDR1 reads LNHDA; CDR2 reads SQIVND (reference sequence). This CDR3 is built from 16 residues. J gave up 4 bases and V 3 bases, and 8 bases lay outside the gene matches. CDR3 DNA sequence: TGTGCCAGTAGTATCACAGGGGGAGAAGGGTACAATGAGCAGTTCTTC. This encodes CASSITGGEGYNEQFF.

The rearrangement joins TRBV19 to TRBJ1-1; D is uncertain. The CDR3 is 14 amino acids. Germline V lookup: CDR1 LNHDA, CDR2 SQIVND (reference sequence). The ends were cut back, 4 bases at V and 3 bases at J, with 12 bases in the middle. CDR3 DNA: TGTGCCAGTAGTACCCAGACGCGGGACACTGAAGCTTTCTTT. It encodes CASSTQTRDTEAFF.

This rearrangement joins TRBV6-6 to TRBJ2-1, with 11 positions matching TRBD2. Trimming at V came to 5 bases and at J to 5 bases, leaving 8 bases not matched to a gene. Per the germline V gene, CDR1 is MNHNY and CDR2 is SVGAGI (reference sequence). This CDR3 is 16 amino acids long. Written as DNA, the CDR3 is TGTGCCAGCAGTCGGGAAACTAGCGGGAGTCACAATGAGCAGTTCTTC. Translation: CASSRETSGSHNEQFF.

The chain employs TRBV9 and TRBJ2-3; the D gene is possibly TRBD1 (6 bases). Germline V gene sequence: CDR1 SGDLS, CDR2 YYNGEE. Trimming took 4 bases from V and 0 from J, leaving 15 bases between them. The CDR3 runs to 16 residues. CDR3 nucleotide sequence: TGTGCCAGCAGCATCCAACAGGGCGGGAGCACAGATACGCAGTATTTT. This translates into CASSIQQGGSTDTQYF.

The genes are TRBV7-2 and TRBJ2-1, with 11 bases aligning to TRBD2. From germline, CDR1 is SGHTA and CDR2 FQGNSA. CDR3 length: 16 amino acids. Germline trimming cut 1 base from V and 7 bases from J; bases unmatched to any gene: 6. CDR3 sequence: CASSLESSSGRNEQFF. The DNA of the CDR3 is TGTGCCAGCAGCTTAGAGTCGTCTAGCGGGAGGAATGAGCAGTTCTTC.

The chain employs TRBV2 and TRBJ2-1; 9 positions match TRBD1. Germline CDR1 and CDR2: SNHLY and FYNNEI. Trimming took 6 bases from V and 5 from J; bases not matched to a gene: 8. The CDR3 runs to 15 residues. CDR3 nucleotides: TGTGCCAGCAGCTACCGGGACAGGGTGAACAATGAGCAGTTCTTC. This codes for CASSYRDRVNNEQFF.

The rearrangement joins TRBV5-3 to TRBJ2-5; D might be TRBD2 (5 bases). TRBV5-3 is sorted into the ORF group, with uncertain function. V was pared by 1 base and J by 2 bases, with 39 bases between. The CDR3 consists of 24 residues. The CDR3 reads CARSLFPRLSARSGLIGLQETQYF. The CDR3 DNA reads TGTGCCAGAAGCTTGTTTCCCCGTCTGAGCGCACGGAGCGGTTTAATTGGGTTACAAGAGACCCAGTACTTC.